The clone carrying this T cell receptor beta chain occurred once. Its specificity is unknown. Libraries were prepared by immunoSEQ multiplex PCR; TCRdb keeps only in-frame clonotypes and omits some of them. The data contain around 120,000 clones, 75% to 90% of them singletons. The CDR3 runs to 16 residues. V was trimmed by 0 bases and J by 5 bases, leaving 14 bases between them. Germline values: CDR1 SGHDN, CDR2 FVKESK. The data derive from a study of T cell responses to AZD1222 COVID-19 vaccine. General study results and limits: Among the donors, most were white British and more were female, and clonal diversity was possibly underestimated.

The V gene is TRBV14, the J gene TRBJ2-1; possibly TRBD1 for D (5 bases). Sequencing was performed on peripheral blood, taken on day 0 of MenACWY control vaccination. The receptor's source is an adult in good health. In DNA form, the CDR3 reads TGTGCCAGCAGCCAAGACGCGATAGGGGCGGACAATGAGCAGTTCTTC. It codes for CASSQDAIGADNEQFF.